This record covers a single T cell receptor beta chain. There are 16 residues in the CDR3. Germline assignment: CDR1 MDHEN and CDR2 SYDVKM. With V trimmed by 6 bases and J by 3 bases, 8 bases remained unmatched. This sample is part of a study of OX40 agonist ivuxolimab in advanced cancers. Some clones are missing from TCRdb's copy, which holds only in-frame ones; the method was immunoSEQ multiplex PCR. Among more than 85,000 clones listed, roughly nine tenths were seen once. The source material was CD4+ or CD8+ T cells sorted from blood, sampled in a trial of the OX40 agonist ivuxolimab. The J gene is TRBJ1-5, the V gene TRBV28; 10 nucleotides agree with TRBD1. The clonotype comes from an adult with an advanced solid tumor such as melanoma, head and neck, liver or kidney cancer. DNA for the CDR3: TGTGCCAGCAGCTTCCCGACAGGGGGCAACAATCAGCCCCAGCATTTT. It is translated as CASSFPTGGNNQPQHF.